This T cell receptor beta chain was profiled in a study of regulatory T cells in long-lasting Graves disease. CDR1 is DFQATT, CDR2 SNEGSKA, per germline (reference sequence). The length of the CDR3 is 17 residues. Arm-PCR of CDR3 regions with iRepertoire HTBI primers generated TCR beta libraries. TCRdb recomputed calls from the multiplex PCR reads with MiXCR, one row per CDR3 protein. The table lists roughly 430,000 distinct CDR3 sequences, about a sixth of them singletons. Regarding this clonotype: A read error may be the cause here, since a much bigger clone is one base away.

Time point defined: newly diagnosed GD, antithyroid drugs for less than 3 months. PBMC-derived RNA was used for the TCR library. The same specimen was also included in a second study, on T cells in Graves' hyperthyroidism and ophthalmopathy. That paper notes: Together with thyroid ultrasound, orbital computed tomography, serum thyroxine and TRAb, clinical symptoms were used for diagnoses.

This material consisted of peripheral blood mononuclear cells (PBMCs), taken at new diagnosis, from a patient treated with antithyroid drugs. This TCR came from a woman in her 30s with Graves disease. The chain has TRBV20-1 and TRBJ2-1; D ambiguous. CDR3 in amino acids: CSARDATPGRSYNGQFF. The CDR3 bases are TGCAGTGCTAGAGATGCCACCCCTGGACGCTCCTACAATGGGCAGTTCTTC.